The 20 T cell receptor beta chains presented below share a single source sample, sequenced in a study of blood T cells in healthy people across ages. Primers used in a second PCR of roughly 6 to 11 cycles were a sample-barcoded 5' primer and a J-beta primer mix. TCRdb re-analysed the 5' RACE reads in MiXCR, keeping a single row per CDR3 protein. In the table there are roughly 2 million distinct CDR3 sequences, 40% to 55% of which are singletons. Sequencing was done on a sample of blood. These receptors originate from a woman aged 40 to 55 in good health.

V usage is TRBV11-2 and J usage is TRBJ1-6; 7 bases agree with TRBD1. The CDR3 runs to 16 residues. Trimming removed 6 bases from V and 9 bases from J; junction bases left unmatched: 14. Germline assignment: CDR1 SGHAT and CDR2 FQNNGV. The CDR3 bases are TGTGCCAGCAGAAAAGGGGCCGACAGGGCGAGTTCACCCCTCCACTTT. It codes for CASRKGADRASSPLHF. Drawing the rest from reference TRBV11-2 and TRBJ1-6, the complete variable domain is EAGVAQSPRYKIIEKRQSVAFWCNPISGHATLYWYQQILGQGPKLLIQFQNNGVVDDSQLPKDRFSAERLKGVDSTLKIQPAKLEDSAVYLCASRKGADRASSPLHFGNGTRLTVT.

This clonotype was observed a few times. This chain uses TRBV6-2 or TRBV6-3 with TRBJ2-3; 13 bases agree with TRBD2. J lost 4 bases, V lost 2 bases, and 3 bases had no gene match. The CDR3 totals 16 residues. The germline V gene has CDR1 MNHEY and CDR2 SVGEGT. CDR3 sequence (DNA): TGTGCCAGCAGTTACCCTACTAGCGGGGGGGCAGATACGCAGTATTTT. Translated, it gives CASSYPTSGGADTQYF.

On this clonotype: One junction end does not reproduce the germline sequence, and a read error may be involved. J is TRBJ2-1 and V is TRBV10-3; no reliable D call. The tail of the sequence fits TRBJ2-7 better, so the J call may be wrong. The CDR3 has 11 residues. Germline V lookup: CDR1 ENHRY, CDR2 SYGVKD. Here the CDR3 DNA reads TGTGCTATCAGTGAGCTGAATGAGCAGTACTTC. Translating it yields CAISELNEQYF.

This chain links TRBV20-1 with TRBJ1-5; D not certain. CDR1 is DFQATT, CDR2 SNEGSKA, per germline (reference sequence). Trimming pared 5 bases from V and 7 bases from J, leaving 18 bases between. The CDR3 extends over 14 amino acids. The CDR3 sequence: CSALEIGPGQPQHF. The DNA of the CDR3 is TGCAGTGCTCTAGAGATAGGCCCAGGACAGCCCCAGCATTTT.

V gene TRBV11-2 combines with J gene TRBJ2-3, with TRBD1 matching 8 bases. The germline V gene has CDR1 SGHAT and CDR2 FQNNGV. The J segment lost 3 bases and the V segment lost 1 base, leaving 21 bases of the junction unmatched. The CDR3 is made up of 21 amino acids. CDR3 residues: CASSLGGRHRGIRGLTDTQYF. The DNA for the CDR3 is TGTGCCAGCAGCTTAGGCGGCCGGCACAGGGGGATAAGGGGGCTTACAGATACGCAGTATTTT.

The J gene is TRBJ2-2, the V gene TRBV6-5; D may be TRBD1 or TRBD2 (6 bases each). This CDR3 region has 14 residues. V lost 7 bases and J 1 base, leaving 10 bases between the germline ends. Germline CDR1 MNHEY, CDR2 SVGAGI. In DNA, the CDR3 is TGTGCCAGCAACAAGGGGGGGAACACCGGGGAGCTGTTTTTT. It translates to CASNKGGNTGELFF.

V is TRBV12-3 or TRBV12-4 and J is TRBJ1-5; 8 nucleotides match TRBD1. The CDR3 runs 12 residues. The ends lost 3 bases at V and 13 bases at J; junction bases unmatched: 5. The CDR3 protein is CASSLTGVVQHF. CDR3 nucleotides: TGTGCCAGCAGTTTGACAGGGGTGGTTCAGCATTTT.

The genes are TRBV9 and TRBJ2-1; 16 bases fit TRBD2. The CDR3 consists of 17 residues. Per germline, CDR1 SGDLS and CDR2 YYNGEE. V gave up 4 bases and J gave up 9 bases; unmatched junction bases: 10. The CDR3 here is CASSPTPGLAGGSEQFF. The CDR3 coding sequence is TGTGCCAGCAGCCCTACTCCGGGACTAGCGGGGGGGAGTGAGCAGTTCTTC. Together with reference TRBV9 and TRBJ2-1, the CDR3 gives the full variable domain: DSGVTQTPKHLITATGQRVTLRCSPRSGDLSVYWYQQSLDQGLQFLIQYYNGEERAKGNILERFSAQQFPDLHSELNLSSLELGDSALYFCASSPTPGLAGGSEQFFGPGTRLTVL.

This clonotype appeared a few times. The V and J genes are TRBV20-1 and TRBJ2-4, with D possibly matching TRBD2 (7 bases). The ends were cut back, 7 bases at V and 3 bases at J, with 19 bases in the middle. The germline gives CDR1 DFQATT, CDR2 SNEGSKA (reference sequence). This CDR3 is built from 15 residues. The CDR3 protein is CSVSRGAEGKNIQYF. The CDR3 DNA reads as TGCAGTGTCAGTCGGGGGGCAGAGGGCAAAAACATTCAGTACTTC.

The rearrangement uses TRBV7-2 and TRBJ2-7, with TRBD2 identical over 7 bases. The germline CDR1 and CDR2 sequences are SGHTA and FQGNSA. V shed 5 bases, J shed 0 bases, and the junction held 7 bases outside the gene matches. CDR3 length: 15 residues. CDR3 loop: CASSPQTSNSYEQYF. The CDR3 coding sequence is TGTGCCAGCAGCCCTCAGACTAGCAACTCCTACGAGCAGTACTTC.

The CDR3 loop reads CASSPPPSLAKNIQYF. For the CDR3, the DNA is TGTGCCAGCAGCCCCCCCCCCTCACTAGCCAAAAACATTCAGTACTTC. The chain links TRBV28 to TRBJ2-4; the D is unclear. The CDR3 loop spans 16 amino acids. Trimming stripped 6 bases from V and 0 bases from J, with 15 bases between. In germline, CDR1 is MDHEN, CDR2 SYDVKM.

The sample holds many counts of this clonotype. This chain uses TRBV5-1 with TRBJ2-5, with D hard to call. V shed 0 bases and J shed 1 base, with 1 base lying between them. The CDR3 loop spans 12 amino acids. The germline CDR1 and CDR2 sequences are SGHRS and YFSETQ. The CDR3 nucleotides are TGCGCCAGCAGCTTGGGCCAAGAGACCCAGTACTTC. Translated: CASSLGQETQYF.

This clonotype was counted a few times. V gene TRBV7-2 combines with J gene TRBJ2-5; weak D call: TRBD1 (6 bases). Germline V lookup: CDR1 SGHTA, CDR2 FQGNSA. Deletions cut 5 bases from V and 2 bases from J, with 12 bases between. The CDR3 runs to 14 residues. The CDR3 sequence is CASSPGRGQETQYF. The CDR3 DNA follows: TGTGCCAGCAGCCCCGGAAGGGGGCAAGAGACCCAGTACTTC.

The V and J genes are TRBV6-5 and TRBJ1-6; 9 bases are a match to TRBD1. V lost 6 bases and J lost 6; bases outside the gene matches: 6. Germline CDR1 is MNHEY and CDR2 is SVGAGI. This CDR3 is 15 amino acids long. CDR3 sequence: CASRGTGKGNSPLHF. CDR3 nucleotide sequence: TGTGCCAGCAGGGGGACAGGGAAGGGTAATTCACCCCTCCACTTT.

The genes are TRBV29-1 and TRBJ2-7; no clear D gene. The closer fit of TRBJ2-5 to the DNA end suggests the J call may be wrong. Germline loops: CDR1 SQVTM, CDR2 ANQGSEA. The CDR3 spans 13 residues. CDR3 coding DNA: TGCAGCGGTGCAGCTAAACTCGGGGAGACCCAGTACTTC. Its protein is CSGAAKLGETQYF.

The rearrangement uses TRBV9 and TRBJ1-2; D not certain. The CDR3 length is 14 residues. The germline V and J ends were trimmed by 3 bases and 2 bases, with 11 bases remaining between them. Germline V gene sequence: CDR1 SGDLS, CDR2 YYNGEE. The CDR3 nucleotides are TGTGCCAGCAGCGGTGGCAAGGGAAACTATGGCTACACCTTC. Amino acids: CASSGGKGNYGYTF. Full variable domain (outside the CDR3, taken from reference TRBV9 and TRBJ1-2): DSGVTQTPKHLITATGQRVTLRCSPRSGDLSVYWYQQSLDQGLQFLIQYYNGEERAKGNILERFSAQQFPDLHSELNLSSLELGDSALYFCASSGGKGNYGYTFGSGTRLTVV.

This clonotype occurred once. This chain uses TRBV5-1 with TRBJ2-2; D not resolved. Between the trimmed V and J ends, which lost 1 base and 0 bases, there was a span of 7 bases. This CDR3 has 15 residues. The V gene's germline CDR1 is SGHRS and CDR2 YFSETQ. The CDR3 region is CASSLMDPNTGELFF. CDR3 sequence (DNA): TGCGCCAGCAGCTTGATGGATCCGAACACCGGGGAGCTGTTTTTT.

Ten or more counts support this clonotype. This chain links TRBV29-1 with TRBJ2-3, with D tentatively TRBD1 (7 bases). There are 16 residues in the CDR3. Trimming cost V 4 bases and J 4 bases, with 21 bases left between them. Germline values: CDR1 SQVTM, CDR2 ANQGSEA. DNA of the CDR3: TGCAGCGTTGGCGGGGCGGAGGGACAGAGCGCAGATACGCAGTATTTT. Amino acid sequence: CSVGGAEGQSADTQYF.

Written as DNA, the CDR3 is TGCGCCAGCAAACCCACGACGAGCTCCTACGAGCAGTACTTC. It codes for CASKPTTSSYEQYF. V gene TRBV5-1 combines with J gene TRBJ2-7; no definite D call. V lost 6 bases and J 0 bases, leaving 13 bases between the germline ends. Germline loops: CDR1 SGHRS, CDR2 YFSETQ. CDR3 length equals 14 residues.

CDR3 sequence: CASSLYPGDSRETQYF. DNA for the CDR3: TGTGCCAGCAGCTTATATCCAGGGGACAGTAGAGAGACCCAGTACTTC. The rearrangement links TRBV7-2 to TRBJ2-5; TRBD1 aligns across 7 bases. The trim removed 2 bases at V and 4 bases at J, leaving 10 bases unmatched. Germline V lookup: CDR1 SGHTA, CDR2 FQGNSA. This CDR3 spans 16 amino acids.